This T cell receptor beta chain was observed in a study of high-grade serous ovarian cancer treatment subgroups. Regarding the study as a whole: Only CDR3 was analyzed; CDR1 and CDR2 were not.

Germline values: CDR1 SEHNR, CDR2 FQNEAQ (reference sequence). The CDR3 totals 16 residues. V was pared by 5 bases and J by 0 bases, with 14 bases between. Tumor samples were obtained before definitive surgery or chemotherapy. Repertoires were generated with immunoSEQ multiplex PCR, while TCRdb's copy carries only in-frame clones and drops some. The table includes about 30,000 clones, approximately 79% detected once. Worth noting for this clone: Antigen: not known.

The TCR sequence derives from a human donor with high-grade serous ovarian cancer. Sequencing was carried out using tumor tissue. The chain recombines TRBV7-9 with TRBJ1-3; D not certain. This CDR3 is CASSLLTLISGNTIYF. CDR3 nucleotide sequence: TGTGCCAGCAGCCTCCTTACTTTAATCTCTGGAAACACCATATATTTT.